The text below deals with one TCR beta chain. Authors' methods: It was from reference gene primer amplification that nucleated cell counts were estimated. Only in-frame clones appear in the TCRdb table, and some are missing; sequencing was by immunoSEQ multiplex PCR. That table supplies the V and J calls and clone size; D and trimming were determined from the DNA. The table shows about 330,000 clones, with around nine tenths occurring only once. This record comes from a study of blood T cell repertoires in COVID-19. On the study more broadly: Collection of acute and convalescent COVID-19 samples took place in the United States, Italy and Spain.

The CDR3 contains 14 residues. CDR1 and CDR2 from the germline V gene are MNHEY and SVGAGI. The V and J ends lost 2 bases and 6 bases respectively, with 11 bases between them. This study enrolled people aged 18 to 89 from around 26 US geographic areas. Donors were grouped by their self-reported clinical history. The clonotype comes from a young woman who had recovered from COVID-19. Sequenced: PBMCs or T cells enriched from blood (not recorded which). The J gene is TRBJ2-1, the V gene TRBV6-5; possible D gene TRBD2, 6 bases. In DNA form, the CDR3 reads TGTGCCAGCAGTTACCAACCCGGGGGCAATGAGCAGTTCTTC. Translation: CASSYQPGGNEQFF.